This T cell receptor beta chain appears in the sequencing data of a study of beta chain features in type 1 diabetes. Study summary: Investigators examined around 98 million sorted cells across all samples. Study-level findings and limits: With patients and controls alike, PCR might favor shorter templates to an equal degree.

Remarks on this clone: Its target is unknown.

The CDR3 has 14 amino acids. V lost 3 bases and J 0 bases, leaving 9 bases between the germline ends. Germline-derived CDR1 and CDR2 are SEHNR and FQNEAQ (reference sequence). What was sequenced were expressed TCRB transcripts, since all of the isolated RNA had been reverse transcribed. Only in-frame clones appear in the TCRdb table, and some are missing; sequencing was by immunoSEQ multiplex PCR. The table lists 810,000 or so clones, 15% to 20% of them singletons. This sequence joins TRBV7-9 and TRBJ2-7; D uncertain. What was sequenced was naive CD4+ T cells from blood. The sequence came from a woman aged 18-35 years in good health. CDR3 loop: CASSLALSSYEQYF. Here the CDR3 DNA reads TGTGCCAGCAGCTTGGCATTAAGCTCCTACGAGCAGTACTTC.